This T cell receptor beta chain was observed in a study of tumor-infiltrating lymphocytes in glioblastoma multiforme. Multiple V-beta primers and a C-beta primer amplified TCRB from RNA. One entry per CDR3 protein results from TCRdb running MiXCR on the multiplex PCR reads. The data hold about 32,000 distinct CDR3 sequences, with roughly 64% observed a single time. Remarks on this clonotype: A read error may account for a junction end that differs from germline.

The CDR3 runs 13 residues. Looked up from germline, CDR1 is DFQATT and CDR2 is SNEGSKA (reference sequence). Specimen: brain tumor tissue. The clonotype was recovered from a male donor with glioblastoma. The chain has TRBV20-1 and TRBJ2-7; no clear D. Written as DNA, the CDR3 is TGCAGTGTTAGAGAACAATACTCCTATGAGCAGTATTTC. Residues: CSVREQYSYEQYF.